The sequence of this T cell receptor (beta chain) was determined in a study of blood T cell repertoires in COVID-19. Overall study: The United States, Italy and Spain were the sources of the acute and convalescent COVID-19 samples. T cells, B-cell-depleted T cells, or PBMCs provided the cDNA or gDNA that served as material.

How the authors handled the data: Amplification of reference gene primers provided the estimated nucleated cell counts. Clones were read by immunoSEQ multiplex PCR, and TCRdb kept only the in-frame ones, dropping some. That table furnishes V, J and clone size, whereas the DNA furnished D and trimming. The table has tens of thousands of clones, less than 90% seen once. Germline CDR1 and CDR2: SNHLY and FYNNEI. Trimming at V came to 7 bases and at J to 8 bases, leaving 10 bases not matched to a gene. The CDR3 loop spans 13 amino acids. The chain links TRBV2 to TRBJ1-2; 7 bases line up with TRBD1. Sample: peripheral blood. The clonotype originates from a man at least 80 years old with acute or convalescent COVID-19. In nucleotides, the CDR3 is TGTGCCAGCAAGGCGGACAGGAATACAGGCTACACCTTC. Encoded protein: CASKADRNTGYTF.